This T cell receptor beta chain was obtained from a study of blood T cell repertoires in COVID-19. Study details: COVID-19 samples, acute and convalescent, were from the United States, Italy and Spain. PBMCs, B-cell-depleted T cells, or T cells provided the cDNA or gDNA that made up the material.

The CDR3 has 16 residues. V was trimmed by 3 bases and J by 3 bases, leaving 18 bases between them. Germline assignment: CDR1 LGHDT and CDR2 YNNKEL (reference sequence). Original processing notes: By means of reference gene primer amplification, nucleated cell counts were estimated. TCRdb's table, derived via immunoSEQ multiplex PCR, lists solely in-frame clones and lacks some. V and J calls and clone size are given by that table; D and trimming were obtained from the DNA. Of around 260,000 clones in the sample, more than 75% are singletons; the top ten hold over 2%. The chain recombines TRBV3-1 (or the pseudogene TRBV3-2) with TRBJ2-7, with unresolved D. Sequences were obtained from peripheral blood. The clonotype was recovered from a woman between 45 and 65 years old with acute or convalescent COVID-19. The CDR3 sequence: CASSHGPPLLGYEQYF. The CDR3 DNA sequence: TGTGCCAGCAGCCATGGCCCCCCGCTCCTTGGCTACGAGCAGTACTTC.